The T cell receptor beta chain described here comes from a study of T cell responses to AZD1222 COVID-19 vaccine. Whole-study results and caveats: The peak T cell response came first, and repertoires were sampled only after it. The study reported that nearly half of spike-specific TCRs target unmutated variant regions. Among the donors, most were white British and more were female, and clonal diversity was possibly underestimated.

The protocol was immunoSEQ multiplex PCR, while the TCRdb copy is restricted to in-frame clones and leaves out a portion. Here the sample spans approximately 110,000 clones, 75% to 90% being singletons. V was shortened by 2 bases and J by 5 bases, with 9 bases between the two germline ends. The germline gives CDR1 SGHTA, CDR2 FQGTGA. The CDR3 is 13 residues long. About this clone: Its specificity is unknown.

The source was peripheral blood, collected 28 days after the second AZD1222 dose. This chain joins TRBV7-3 and TRBJ2-5; D may be TRBD1 (6 bases). This TCR was sampled from an adult who received the AZD1222 COVID-19 vaccine. The CDR3 coding sequence is TGTGCCAGCAGCTTAGGGGGCCGGGAGACCCAGTACTTC. It is translated as CASSLGGRETQYF.